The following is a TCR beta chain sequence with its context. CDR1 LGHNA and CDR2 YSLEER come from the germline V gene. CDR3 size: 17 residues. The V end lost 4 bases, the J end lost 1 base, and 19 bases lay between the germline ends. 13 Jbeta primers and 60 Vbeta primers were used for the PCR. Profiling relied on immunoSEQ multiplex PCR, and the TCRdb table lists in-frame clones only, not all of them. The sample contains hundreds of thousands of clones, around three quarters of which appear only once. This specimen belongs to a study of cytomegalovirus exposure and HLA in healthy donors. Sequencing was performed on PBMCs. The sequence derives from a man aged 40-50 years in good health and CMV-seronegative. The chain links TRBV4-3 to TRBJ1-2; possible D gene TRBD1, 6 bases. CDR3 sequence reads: CASSLIRRDRINYGYTF. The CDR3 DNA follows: TGCGCCAGCAGCCTCATCAGGCGAGACAGGATTAACTATGGCTACACCTTC.